These 7 T cell receptor beta chains were sequenced from one sample in a study of shared clonotypes between healthy human individuals. Measured with immunoSEQ multiplex PCR; TCRdb has only the in-frame clones, and not every one. The sample lists roughly 720,000 clones, around 90% occurring once. Input material: memory CD8+ T cells from PBMCs. Described subset: CD45RO+ cells pooled with CCR7-negative TemRA cells. The receptors were gathered from a man aged 18 to 29 in good health. Some clones in this sample may be carry-over from other donors' samples.

The V call is TRBV6-1, the J call TRBJ2-7; D remains ambiguous. Germline CDR1 reads MNHNS; CDR2 reads SASEGT. The V end was cut by 8 bases, the J end by 4 bases, with 12 bases between. The CDR3 runs to 12 residues. The CDR3 DNA reads as TGTGCCAGCGGAGCCCTTTATTACGAGCAGTACTTC. The encoded protein is CASGALYYEQYF.

This clone was counted a single time. Written as DNA, the CDR3 is TGCGCCAGCAGCCAATGGGTGGAGAATGAGCAGTTCTTC. Protein product: CASSQWVENEQFF. The chain has TRBV4-3 and TRBJ2-1; D gene unclear. Looked up from germline, CDR1 is LGHNA and CDR2 is YSLEER. The CDR3 runs 13 residues. V lost 2 bases and J lost 7, with 9 bases in between.

This chain uses TRBV11-2 with TRBJ2-5; TRBD2 might be the D (6 bases). The DNA end is a closer match to TRBJ2-7, so the J assignment may be wrong. From germline, CDR1 is SGHAT and CDR2 FQNNGV. The CDR3 covers 15 residues. The CDR3 DNA sequence: TGTGCCAGCAGCCTAGGGGCGGGATTACCATACGAGCAGTACTTC. This gives the protein CASSLGAGLPYEQYF.

This chain links TRBV6-1 with TRBJ1-1, with 8 bases lining up with TRBD1. This CDR3 contains 16 residues. The germline V gene encodes CDR1 MNHNS and CDR2 SASEGT. J was trimmed by 1 base and V by 3 bases; bases with no gene match: 7. The CDR3 loop reads CASSDYQGAANTEAFF. CDR3 in DNA: TGTGCCAGCAGTGATTATCAGGGGGCGGCGAACACTGAAGCTTTCTTT.

The chain joins TRBV27 to TRBJ1-1; a possible D gene is TRBD1 (5 bases). Trimming cost V 7 bases and J 6 bases, with 15 bases left between them. The CDR3 totals 13 residues. Looked up from germline, CDR1 is MNHEY and CDR2 is SMNVEV (reference sequence). The CDR3 sequence: CASTASPGAEAFF. In DNA, the CDR3 is TGTGCCAGCACCGCTTCACCGGGGGCTGAAGCTTTCTTT.

The chain has TRBV19 and TRBJ2-7; TRBD2 agrees at 8 bases. V shed 9 bases, J shed 6 bases, and the junction held 10 bases outside the gene matches. This CDR3 region has 13 residues. CDR1 is LNHDA and CDR2 is SQIVND in the germline V gene (reference sequence). CDR3 amino acids: CASNSGSLGEQYF. The CDR3 region has the DNA TGTGCCAGCAACAGCGGGAGTCTTGGCGAGCAGTACTTC.

This chain uses TRBV15 with TRBJ1-1, with D tentatively TRBD1 (6 bases). V was pared by 0 bases and J by 1 base, with 6 bases between. The CDR3 spans 14 residues. The V gene's germline CDR1 is LNHNV and CDR2 YYDKDF (reference sequence). The DNA of the CDR3 is TGTGCCACCAGCAGAGAGACAGGGAACACTGAAGCTTTCTTT. Its translation: CATSRETGNTEAFF.